Presented here are 18 T cell receptor beta chains from one specimen sequenced in a study of blood T cell repertoires in COVID-19. The protocol was immunoSEQ multiplex PCR, while the TCRdb copy is restricted to in-frame clones and leaves out a portion. The sample contains under 500,000 clones, roughly 85% of which appear only once. The sample comprised PBMCs or T cells enriched from blood (not recorded which). The receptors stem from a woman aged 18-35 years with acute COVID-19.

This chain connects TRBV29-1 to TRBJ1-2; D may be TRBD1 (5 bases). Germline assignment: CDR1 SQVTM and CDR2 ANQGSEA. CDR3 length: 11 amino acids. Trimming left V 4 bases short and J 5 bases short, with 8 bases between. The CDR3 reads CSVVRGYGYTF. CDR3 nucleotide sequence: TGCAGCGTTGTACGGGGGTATGGCTACACCTTC.

This clone was recorded a few times. The genes are TRBV7-3 and TRBJ2-7; TRBD1 agrees at 10 bases. The CDR3 spans 15 residues. The germline V gene has CDR1 SGHTA and CDR2 FQGTGA. V lost 5 bases and J lost 5; bases outside the gene matches: 9. In DNA, the CDR3 is TGTGCCAGCAGCCTATCCGGGACAGGGGAAAACGAGCAGTACTTC. Translated, it gives CASSLSGTGENEQYF.

The chain recombines TRBV13 with TRBJ1-6; 8 bases are a match to TRBD1. CDR3 size: 19 residues. From germline, CDR1 is PRHDT and CDR2 FYEKMQ (reference sequence). V gave up 5 bases and J gave up 0 bases; unmatched junction bases: 12. CDR3 amino acids: CASSTRRGPESSYNSPLHF. In DNA, the CDR3 is TGTGCCAGCAGCACCCGCAGGGGGCCCGAAAGCTCCTATAATTCACCCCTCCACTTT.

In this sample, this clone turned up a few times. The chain recombines TRBV11-3 with TRBJ1-1; D not resolved. Germline assignment: CDR1 SGHNT and CDR2 YENEEA. The CDR3 contains 13 residues. V shed 4 bases and J shed 4 bases, with 10 bases lying between them. This CDR3 is CASSSSFGTEAFF. CDR3 in DNA: TGTGCCAGCAGCTCAAGTTTCGGCACTGAAGCTTTCTTT.

The chain joins TRBV11-2 to TRBJ1-1; 8 nucleotides align to TRBD1. V was clipped by 5 bases and J by 0 bases; unmatched bases: 5. The CDR3 runs 15 residues. Germline V gives CDR1 SGHAT, CDR2 FQNNGV. CDR3 loop: CASSPGQGLNTEAFF. DNA of the CDR3: TGTGCCAGCAGCCCAGGACAGGGATTGAACACTGAAGCTTTCTTT.

This chain connects TRBV9 to TRBJ2-2; 10 nucleotides agree with TRBD2. The CDR3 contains 17 residues. The trim removed 3 bases at V and 0 bases at J, leaving 5 bases unmatched. CDR1 SGDLS and CDR2 YYNGEE come from the germline V gene. CDR3 bases: TGTGCCAGCAGCGCACGGACTAGCGGATCGAACACCGGGGAGCTGTTTTTT. Encoded protein: CASSARTSGSNTGELFF.

The V call is TRBV2, the J call TRBJ2-7, with 8 bases aligning to TRBD1. V lost 7 bases, J lost 3 bases, and 8 bases stayed unmatched. Per the germline V gene, CDR1 is SNHLY and CDR2 is FYNNEI. The CDR3 extends over 14 amino acids. The CDR3 nucleotides read TGTGCCAGCAAGTTGGGACAGGCGGGCTACGAGCAGTACTTC. Protein sequence: CASKLGQAGYEQYF.

The rearrangement uses TRBV9 and TRBJ2-7; 7 bases agree with TRBD1. Trimming cost V 3 bases and J 3 bases; bases outside gene matches: 3. CDR1 and CDR2 (germline): SGDLS, YYNGEE. CDR3 length: 13 residues. The CDR3 sequence is CASSGDSDYEQYF. CDR3 in DNA: TGTGCCAGCAGCGGGGACAGTGACTACGAGCAGTACTTC.

This clone came up a few times. The rearrangement joins TRBV7-2 to TRBJ2-1; 10 bases are a match to TRBD2. Trimming took 6 bases from V and 8 from J; bases not matched to a gene: 7. The CDR3 spans 14 residues. Per the germline V gene, CDR1 is SGHTA and CDR2 is FQGNSA. CDR3 sequence (DNA): TGTGCCAGCAGTCCAGCGGGAGGGCGCCATGAGCAGTTCTTC. Its protein product is CASSPAGGRHEQFF.

As concerns this clone: The sample holds other DNA sequences that translate to the same CDR3. This chain links TRBV19 with TRBJ1-5, with 8 bases identical to TRBD1. In germline, CDR1 is LNHDA, CDR2 SQIVND (reference sequence). V shed 2 bases and J 7 bases; nucleotides not matched to a gene: 4. The length of the CDR3 is 14 residues. CDR3 sequence reads: CASSISTGGQPQHF. CDR3 coding DNA: TGTGCCAGTAGTATATCAACAGGGGGGCAGCCCCAGCATTTT.

This clone has just one count. The chain joins TRBV12-3 or TRBV12-4 to TRBJ1-2; D uncertain. The CDR3 length is 13 residues. Trimming took 5 bases from V and 4 from J, leaving 11 bases between them. The CDR3 reads CASSPSHLYGYTF. In DNA form, the CDR3 reads TGTGCCAGCAGTCCGAGCCACCTCTATGGCTACACCTTC.

This rearrangement joins TRBV7-8 to TRBJ1-1; no clear D gene. Germline CDR1 and CDR2: SGHVS and FQNEAQ. The CDR3 contains 14 residues. V dropped 0 bases and J dropped 4 bases, with 9 bases sitting between them. The CDR3 region has the DNA TGTGCCAGCAGCTTAGCGTGGGGAGGCACTGAAGCTTTCTTT. Translated, it gives CASSLAWGGTEAFF.

The genes are TRBV3-1 (or the pseudogene TRBV3-2) and TRBJ2-2; no clear D gene. Trimming took off 1 base at V and 1 base at J, with 13 bases between the two ends. Germline-derived CDR1 and CDR2 are LGHDT and YNNKEL (reference sequence). CDR3 size: 17 residues. CDR3 protein: CASSQGPDPGNTGELFF. For the CDR3, the DNA is TGTGCCAGCAGCCAAGGGCCCGACCCGGGGAACACCGGGGAGCTGTTTTTT.

This clone was detected only once. V and J are TRBV14 and TRBJ2-5; 7 bases fit TRBD2. Unmatched junction bases numbered 9, after V lost 4 bases and J lost 1 base. The CDR3 is 16 amino acids. Germline V lookup: CDR1 SGHDN, CDR2 FVKESK. The CDR3 region is CASSRGRGQIQETQYF. CDR3 DNA: TGTGCCAGCAGCCGTGGGAGGGGTCAAATCCAAGAGACCCAGTACTTC.

The chain has TRBV19 and TRBJ1-3; D perhaps matches TRBD1 (6 bases). The CDR3 contains 15 residues. Germline CDR1 and CDR2: LNHDA and SQIVND (reference sequence). Trimming took off 7 bases at V and 2 bases at J, with 15 bases between the two ends. CDR3 in DNA: TGTGCCAGTACGACGGGGGAGGGGGCTGGAAACACCATATATTTT. It is translated as CASTTGEGAGNTIYF.

The chain employs TRBV20-1 and TRBJ2-7; no reliable D call. This CDR3 region has 11 residues. The germline CDR1 and CDR2 sequences are DFQATT and SNEGSKA (reference sequence). Trimming stripped 6 bases from V and 3 bases from J, with 9 bases between. The CDR3 region has the DNA TGCAGTGCACAGACCAGCTACGAGCAGTACTTC. As protein: CSAQTSYEQYF.

The chain joins TRBV24-1 to TRBJ2-1, with D possibly TRBD2 on 6 matching bases. CDR3 length: 12 amino acids. V lost 6 bases and J 5 bases, leaving 7 bases between the germline ends. Germline-derived CDR1 and CDR2 are KGHDR and SFDVKD. For the CDR3, the DNA is TGTGCCACCAGTCCGGGGGACAATGAGCAGTTCTTC. Protein sequence: CATSPGDNEQFF.

This chain links TRBV6-6 with TRBJ2-3; 8 bases match TRBD1. CDR1 and CDR2 (germline): MNHNY, SVGAGI (reference sequence). J was trimmed by 7 bases and V by 7 bases; bases with no gene match: 10. The CDR3 extends over 14 amino acids. Here the CDR3 reads CASKYSTGGHTQYF. CDR3 nucleotide sequence: TGTGCCAGCAAATACTCCACAGGGGGTCATACGCAGTATTTT.